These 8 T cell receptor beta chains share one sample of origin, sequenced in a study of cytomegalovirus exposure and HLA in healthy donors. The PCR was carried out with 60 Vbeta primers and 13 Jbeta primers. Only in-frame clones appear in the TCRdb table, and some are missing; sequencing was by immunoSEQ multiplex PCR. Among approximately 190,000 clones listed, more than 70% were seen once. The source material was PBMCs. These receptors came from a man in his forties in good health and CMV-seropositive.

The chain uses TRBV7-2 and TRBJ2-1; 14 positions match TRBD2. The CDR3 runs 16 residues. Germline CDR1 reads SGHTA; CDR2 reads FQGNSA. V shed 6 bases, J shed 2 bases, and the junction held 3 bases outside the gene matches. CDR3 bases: TGTGCCAGCAGTCGGACTAGCGGGGGGACCTACAATGAGCAGTTCTTC. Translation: CASSRTSGGTYNEQFF.

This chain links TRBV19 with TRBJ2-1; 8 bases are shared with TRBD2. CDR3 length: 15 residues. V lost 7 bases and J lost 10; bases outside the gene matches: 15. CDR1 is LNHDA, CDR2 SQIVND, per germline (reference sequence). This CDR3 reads CASNKLLAGVGEQFF. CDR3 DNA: TGTGCCAGTAACAAACTTCTAGCGGGCGTCGGCGAGCAGTTCTTC.

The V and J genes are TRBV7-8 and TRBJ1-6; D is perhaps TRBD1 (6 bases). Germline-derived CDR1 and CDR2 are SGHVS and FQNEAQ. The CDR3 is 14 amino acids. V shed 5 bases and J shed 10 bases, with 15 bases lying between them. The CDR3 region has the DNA TGTGCCAGCAGCGCCTTAACAGGGTCATCACCCCTCCACTTT. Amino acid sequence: CASSALTGSSPLHF. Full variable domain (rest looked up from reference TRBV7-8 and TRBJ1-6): GAGVSQSPRYKVAKRGQDVALRCDPISGHVSLFWYQQALGQGPEFLTYFQNEAQLDKSGLPSDRFFAERPEGSVSTLKIQRTQQEDSAVYLCASSALTGSSPLHFGNGTRLTVT.

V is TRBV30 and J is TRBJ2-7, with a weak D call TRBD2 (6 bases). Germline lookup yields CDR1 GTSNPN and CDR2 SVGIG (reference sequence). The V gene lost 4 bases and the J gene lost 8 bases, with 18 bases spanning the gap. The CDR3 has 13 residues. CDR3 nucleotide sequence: TGTGCCTGGACCCTCTTAGGTGGAGGGAAGCAGTACTTC. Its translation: CAWTLLGGGKQYF. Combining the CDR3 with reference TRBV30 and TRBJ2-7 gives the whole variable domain SQTIHQWPATLVQPVGSPLSLECTVEGTSNPNLYWYRQAAGRGLQLLFYSVGIGQISSEVPQNLSASRPQDRQFILSSKKLLLSDSGFYLCAWTLLGGGKQYFGPGTRLTVT.

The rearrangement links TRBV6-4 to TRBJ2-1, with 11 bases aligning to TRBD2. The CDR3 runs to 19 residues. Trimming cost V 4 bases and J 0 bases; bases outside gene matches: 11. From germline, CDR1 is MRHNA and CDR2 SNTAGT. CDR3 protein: CASSGRETSGTSSYNEQFF. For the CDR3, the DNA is TGTGCCAGCAGTGGCAGGGAGACTAGCGGGACTAGCTCCTACAATGAGCAGTTCTTC.

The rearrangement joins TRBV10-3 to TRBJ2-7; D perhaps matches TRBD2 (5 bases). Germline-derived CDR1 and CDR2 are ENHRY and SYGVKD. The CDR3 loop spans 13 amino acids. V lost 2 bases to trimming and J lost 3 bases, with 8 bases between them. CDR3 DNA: TGTGCCATCAGTGAGGGACTCGTCTACGAGCAGTACTTC. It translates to CAISEGLVYEQYF.

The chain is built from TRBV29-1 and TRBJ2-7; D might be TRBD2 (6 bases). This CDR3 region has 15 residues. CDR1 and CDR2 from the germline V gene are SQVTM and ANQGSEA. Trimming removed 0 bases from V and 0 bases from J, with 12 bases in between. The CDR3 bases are TGCAGCGTTGAAGAATGGAGGGCCTTCTCCTACGAGCAGTACTTC. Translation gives CSVEEWRAFSYEQYF.

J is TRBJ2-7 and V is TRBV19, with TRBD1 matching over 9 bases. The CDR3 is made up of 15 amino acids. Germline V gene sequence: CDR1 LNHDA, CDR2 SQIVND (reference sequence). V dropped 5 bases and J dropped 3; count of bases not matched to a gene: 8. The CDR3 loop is CASSSYPGQGYEQYF. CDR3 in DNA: TGTGCCAGTAGTTCGTACCCGGGACAGGGCTACGAGCAGTACTTC.